Sequencing of this T cell receptor (beta chain) was carried out in a study of beta chain features in type 1 diabetes. Study details: Examination spanned around 100,000,000 sorted cells from all samples.

CDR3 size: 15 residues. Germline V gene data show CDR1 as SGHNT and CDR2 as YYREEE (reference sequence). Unmatched junction bases numbered 10, after V lost 4 bases and J lost 4 bases. This clone was counted a few times. The authors reverse transcribed all of the isolated RNA, so sequencing captured expressed TCRB transcripts. Sequencing was performed with immunoSEQ multiplex PCR; in TCRdb, only in-frame clones are kept and a portion is missing. This table holds over 700,000 clones, 15% to 20% found once. The sequencing input was naive CD4+ T cells from blood. The chain carries TRBV5-4 and TRBJ2-7; 8 positions match TRBD2. This clonotype originated in a woman aged 18-29 years in good health. CDR3 protein: CASSATSGSRYEQYF. The CDR3 bases are TGTGCCAGCAGCGCGACGAGCGGGAGCCGGTACGAGCAGTACTTC. Full variable domain (missing parts from reference TRBV5-4 and TRBJ2-7): ETGVTQSPTHLIKTRGQQVTLRCSSQSGHNTVSWYQQALGQGPQFIFQYYREEENGRGNFPPRFSGLQFPNYSSELNVNALELDDSALYLCASSATSGSRYEQYFGPGTRLTVT.